The 4 T cell receptor beta chains below come from one sample, sequenced in a study of blood T cells in healthy people across ages. Primers used in a second PCR of roughly 7 to 11 cycles were a sample-barcoded 5' primer and a J-beta primer mix. TCRdb ran MiXCR on the 5' RACE reads and lists one entry per CDR3 protein. The sample has around 1,500,000 distinct CDR3 sequences, roughly 40% seen once. The sample was blood. All receptors come from a young woman in good health.

The rearrangement links TRBV29-1 to TRBJ2-1, with D uncertain. Germline V gene data show CDR1 as SQVTM and CDR2 as ANQGSEA. V dropped 4 bases and J dropped 14 bases, with 12 bases sitting between them. There are 10 residues in the CDR3. The CDR3 DNA reads TGCAGCGTTGTGGTGCCTCCGGAGTTCTTC. It encodes CSVVVPPEFF.

The chain has TRBV5-8 and TRBJ2-1; D unclear. V shed 3 bases and J shed 9 bases, with 10 bases lying between them. The germline V gene encodes CDR1 SGHTS and CDR2 YDEGEE. The CDR3 is 12 amino acids. Here the CDR3 reads CASSSVALEQFF. The CDR3, as DNA: TGTGCCAGCAGCTCCGTCGCTCTTGAGCAGTTCTTC.

This clonotype has a handful of counts. The chain employs TRBV28 and TRBJ2-7; no clear D. Trimming pared 3 bases from V and 6 bases from J, leaving 9 bases between. Germline V gene data show CDR1 as MDHEN and CDR2 as SYDVKM. CDR3 length: 12 amino acids. The CDR3 nucleotides read TGTGCCAGCAGTTTTACGGTCGGCGAGCAGTACTTC. Protein sequence: CASSFTVGEQYF.

The chain is built from TRBV27 and TRBJ2-5; the match to TRBD2 covers 7 bases. Germline V CDR1 and CDR2: MNHEY, SMNVEV (reference sequence). This CDR3 comprises 16 residues. The trim removed 3 bases at V and 3 bases at J, leaving 10 bases unmatched. CDR3 protein: CASSFLRSGVKETQYF. CDR3 bases: TGTGCCAGCAGTTTTCTAAGAAGCGGGGTAAAAGAGACCCAGTACTTC.